This TCR beta chain originates from a study of T cell responses to AZD1222 COVID-19 vaccine. Broader study findings: The breadth and depth of Spike-specific TCRs increased once two AZD1222 doses had been given.

This table comes from immunoSEQ multiplex PCR, and its TCRdb copy is limited to in-frame clones, with some not included. This sample has more than 90,000 clones, with about four fifths found just once. A note on this clone: Its antigen is not identified.

The germline V gene has CDR1 SGHVS and CDR2 FQNEAQ. V shed 1 base and J shed 5 bases, with 11 bases lying between them. CDR3 size: 14 residues. This specimen was peripheral blood, taken on day 0 of AZD1222 vaccination. This chain links TRBV7-8 with TRBJ2-5; the D is unclear. This TCR derives from an adult in good health. CDR3 amino acids: CASSLGQVGETQYF. DNA for the CDR3: TGTGCCAGCAGCTTAGGGCAGGTGGGGGAGACCCAGTACTTC.